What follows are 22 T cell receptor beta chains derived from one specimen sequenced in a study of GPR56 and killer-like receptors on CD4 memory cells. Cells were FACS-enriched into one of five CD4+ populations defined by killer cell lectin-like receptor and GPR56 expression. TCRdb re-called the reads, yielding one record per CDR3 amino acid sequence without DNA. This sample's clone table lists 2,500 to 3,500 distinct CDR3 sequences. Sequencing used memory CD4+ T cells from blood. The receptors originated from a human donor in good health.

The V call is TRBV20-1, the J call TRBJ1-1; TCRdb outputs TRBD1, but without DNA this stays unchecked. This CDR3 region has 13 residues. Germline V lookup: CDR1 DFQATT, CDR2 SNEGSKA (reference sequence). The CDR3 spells CSAPKYTGSEAFF.

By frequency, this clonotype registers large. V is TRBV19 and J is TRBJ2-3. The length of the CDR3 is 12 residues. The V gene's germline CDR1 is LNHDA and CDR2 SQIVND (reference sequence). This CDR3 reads CASRLSGDTQYF. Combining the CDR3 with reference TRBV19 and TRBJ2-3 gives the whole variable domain DGGITQSPKYLFRKEGQNVTLSCEQNLNHDAMYWYRQDPGQGLRLIYYSQIVNDFQKGDIAEGYSVSREKKESFPLTVTSAQKNPTAFYLCASRLSGDTQYFGPGTRLTVL.

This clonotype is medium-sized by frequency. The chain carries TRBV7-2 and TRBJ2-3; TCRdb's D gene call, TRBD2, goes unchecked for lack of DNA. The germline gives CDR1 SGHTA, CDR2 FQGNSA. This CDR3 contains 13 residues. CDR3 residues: CASSLDPQLPQYF.

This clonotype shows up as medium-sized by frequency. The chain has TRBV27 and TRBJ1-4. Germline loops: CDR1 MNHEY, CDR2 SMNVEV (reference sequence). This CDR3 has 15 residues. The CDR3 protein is CASSLWGRREEKLFF. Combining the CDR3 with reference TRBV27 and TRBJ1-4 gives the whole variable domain EAQVTQNPRYLITVTGKKLTVTCSQNMNHEYMSWYRQDPGLGLRQIYYSMNVEVTDKGDVPEGYKVSRKEKRNFPLILESPSPNQTSLYFCASSLWGRREEKLFFGSGTQLSVL.

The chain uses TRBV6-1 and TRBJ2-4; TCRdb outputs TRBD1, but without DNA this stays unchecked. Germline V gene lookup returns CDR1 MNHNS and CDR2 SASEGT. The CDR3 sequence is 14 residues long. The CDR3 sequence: CASEGWAGKNIQYF.

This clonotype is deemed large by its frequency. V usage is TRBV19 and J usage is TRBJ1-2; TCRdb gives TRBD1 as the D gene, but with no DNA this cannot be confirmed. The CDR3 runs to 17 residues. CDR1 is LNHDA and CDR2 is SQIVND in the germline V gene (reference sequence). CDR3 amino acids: CASSAPRQGLSNYGYTF. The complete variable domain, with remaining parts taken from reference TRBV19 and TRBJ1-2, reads DGGITQSPKYLFRKEGQNVTLSCEQNLNHDAMYWYRQDPGQGLRLIYYSQIVNDFQKGDIAEGYSVSREKKESFPLTVTSAQKNPTAFYLCASSAPRQGLSNYGYTFGSGTRLTVV.

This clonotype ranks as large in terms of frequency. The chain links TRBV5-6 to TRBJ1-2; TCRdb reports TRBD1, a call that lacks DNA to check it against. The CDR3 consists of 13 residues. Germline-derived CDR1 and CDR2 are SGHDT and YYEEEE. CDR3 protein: CASSLGGAAGYTF.

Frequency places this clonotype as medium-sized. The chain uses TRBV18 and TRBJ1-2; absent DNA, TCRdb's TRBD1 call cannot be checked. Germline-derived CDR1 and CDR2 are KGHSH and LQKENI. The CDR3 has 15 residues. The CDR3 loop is CASSPQRTGVLGYTF.

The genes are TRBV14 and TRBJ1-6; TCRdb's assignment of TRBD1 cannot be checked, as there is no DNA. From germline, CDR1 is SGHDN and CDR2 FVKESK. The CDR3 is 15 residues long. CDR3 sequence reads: CASSQEGGRYSPLHF.

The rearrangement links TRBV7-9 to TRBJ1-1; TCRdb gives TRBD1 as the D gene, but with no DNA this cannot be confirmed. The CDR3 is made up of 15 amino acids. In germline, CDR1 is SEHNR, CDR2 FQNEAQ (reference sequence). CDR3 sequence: CASSLTGGGGTEAFF.

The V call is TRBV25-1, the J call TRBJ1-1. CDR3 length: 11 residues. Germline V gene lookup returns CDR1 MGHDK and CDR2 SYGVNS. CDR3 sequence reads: CASRGNTEAFF.

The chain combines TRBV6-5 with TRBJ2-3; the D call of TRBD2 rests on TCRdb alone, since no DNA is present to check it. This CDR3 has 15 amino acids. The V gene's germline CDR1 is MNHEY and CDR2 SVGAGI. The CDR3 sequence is CASRVTSGGALTQYF.

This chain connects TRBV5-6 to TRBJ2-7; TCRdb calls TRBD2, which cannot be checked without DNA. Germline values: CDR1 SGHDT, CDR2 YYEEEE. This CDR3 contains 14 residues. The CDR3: CASTLGGLIYEQYF.

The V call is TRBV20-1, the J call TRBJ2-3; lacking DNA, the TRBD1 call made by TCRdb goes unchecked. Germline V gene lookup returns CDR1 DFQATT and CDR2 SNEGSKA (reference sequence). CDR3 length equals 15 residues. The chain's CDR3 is CSARGLGTSTDTQYF.

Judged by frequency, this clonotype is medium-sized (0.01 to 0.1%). The CDR3 loop reads CASSYEQRSYEQYF. The chain uses TRBV6-5 and TRBJ2-7. This CDR3 is built from 14 residues. CDR1 is MNHEY, CDR2 SVGAGI, per germline.

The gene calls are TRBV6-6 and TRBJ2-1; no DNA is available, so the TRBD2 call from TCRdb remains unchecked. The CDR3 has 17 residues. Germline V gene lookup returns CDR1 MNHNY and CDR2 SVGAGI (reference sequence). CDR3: CASSYTGARAGGNEQFF.

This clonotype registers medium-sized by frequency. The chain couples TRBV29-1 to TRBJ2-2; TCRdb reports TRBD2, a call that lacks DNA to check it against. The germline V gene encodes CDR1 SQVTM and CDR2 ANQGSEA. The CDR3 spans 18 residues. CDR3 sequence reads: CSVPRTSGGPGNTGELFF.

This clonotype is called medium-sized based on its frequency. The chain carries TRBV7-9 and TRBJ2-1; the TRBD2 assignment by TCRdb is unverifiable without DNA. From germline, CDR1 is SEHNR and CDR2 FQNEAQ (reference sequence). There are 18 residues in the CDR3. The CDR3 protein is CASSSPYTHSGVGDEQFF.

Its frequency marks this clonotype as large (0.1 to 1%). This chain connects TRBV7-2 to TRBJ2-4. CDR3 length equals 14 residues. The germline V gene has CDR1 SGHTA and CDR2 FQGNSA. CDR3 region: CASSLAPAKNIQYF.

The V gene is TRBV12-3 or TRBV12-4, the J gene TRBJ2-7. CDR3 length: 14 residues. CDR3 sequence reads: CASTWSGTPYEQYF.

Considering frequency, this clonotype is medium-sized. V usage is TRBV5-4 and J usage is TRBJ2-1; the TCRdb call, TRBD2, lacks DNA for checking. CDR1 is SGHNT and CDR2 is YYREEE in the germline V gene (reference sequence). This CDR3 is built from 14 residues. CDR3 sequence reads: CASRQAPARFEQFF.

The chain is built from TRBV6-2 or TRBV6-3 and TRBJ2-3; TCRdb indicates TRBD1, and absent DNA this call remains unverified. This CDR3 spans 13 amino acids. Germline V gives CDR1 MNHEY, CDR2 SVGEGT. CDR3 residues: CASSQGGRGTQYF.